These 25 T cell receptor beta chains originate from one sample sequenced in a study of blood T cell repertoires in COVID-19 (dated by TCRdb to the early 2020s). The library was obtained by the immunoSEQ multiplex PCR assay. TCRdb stores this immuneACCESS table with in-frame sequences only. Part of the clones is absent; in the studies checked, under half of the shortfall reflects unresolved V genes, and no reason is known for the rest. For this sample there are under 200,000 clones; about four fifths appear just once. The top ten constitute 8% to 13% of the sample. The sample taken for sequencing was PBMCs or T cells enriched from blood (not recorded which). These receptors all come from a man aged 50 to 60 who had recovered from COVID-19.

This chain uses TRBV11-2 with TRBJ2-7, with 9 bases aligning to TRBD2. CDR3 length: 13 amino acids. Losses at the gene ends were 6 bases for V and 3 bases for J; bases not matched to a gene: 3. Germline V gene data show CDR1 as SGHAT and CDR2 as FQNNGV. In nucleotides, the CDR3 is TGTGCCAGCAGGAGTAGCGGGGGCTACGAGCAGTACTTC. It translates to CASRSSGGYEQYF.

As DNA, the CDR3 is TGTGCCAGCAGTTTATGGGGGCTAGCGGGCGATACGCAGTATTTT. It specifies CASSLWGLAGDTQYF. This chain uses TRBV27 with TRBJ2-3, with 8 bases that match TRBD2. Trimming removed 1 base from V and 6 bases from J; junction bases left unmatched: 6. The germline V gene encodes CDR1 MNHEY and CDR2 SMNVEV (reference sequence). The CDR3 is 15 amino acids.

The V gene is TRBV10-3, the J gene TRBJ2-3; unclear D gene. The length of the CDR3 is 14 residues. CDR1 and CDR2 (germline): ENHRY, SYGVKD. V shed 2 bases and J shed 0 bases, with 6 bases lying between them. In DNA, the CDR3 is TGTGCCATCAGTGAGGGTCGGAGCACAGATACGCAGTATTTT. This gives the protein CAISEGRSTDTQYF.

This sequence joins TRBV11-2 and TRBJ2-5; 8 bases match TRBD2. With V trimmed by 0 bases and J by 2 bases, 14 bases remained unmatched. The germline V gene encodes CDR1 SGHAT and CDR2 FQNNGV. The length of the CDR3 is 19 residues. The CDR3 region is CASSLDLLRGGPRQETQYF. The CDR3 DNA reads as TGTGCCAGCAGCTTAGATCTCCTCCGGGGGGGCCCGAGGCAAGAGACCCAGTACTTC.

The chain couples TRBV11-3 to TRBJ2-5; D is ambiguous. CDR3 size: 15 residues. CDR1 is SGHNT, CDR2 YENEEA, per germline. Trimming left V 1 base short and J 4 bases short, with 13 bases between. The CDR3 DNA reads as TGTGCCAGCAGCTTAGGGTCTGACCAGCGAGAGACCCAGTACTTC. Translating it yields CASSLGSDQRETQYF. Full variable domain (missing parts from reference TRBV11-3 and TRBJ2-5): EAGVVQSPRYKIIEKKQPVAFWCNPISGHNTLYWYLQNLGQGPELLIRYENEEAVDDSQLPKDRFSAERLKGVDSTLKIQPAELGDSAVYLCASSLGSDQRETQYFGPGTRLLVL.

This chain uses TRBV5-1 with TRBJ2-2; D possibly corresponds to TRBD2 (6 bases). Trimming took 4 bases from V and 0 from J, leaving 13 bases between them. There are 16 residues in the CDR3. Germline-derived CDR1 and CDR2 are SGHRS and YFSETQ. CDR3 loop: CASSPRGVANTGELFF. The CDR3 region has the DNA TGCGCCAGCAGCCCCCGCGGGGTCGCGAACACCGGGGAGCTGTTTTTT.

The rearrangement links TRBV2 to TRBJ2-3; 7 bases map to TRBD1. The CDR3 covers 15 residues. V was clipped by 11 bases and J by 1 base; unmatched bases: 12. CDR1 is SNHLY, CDR2 FYNNEI, per germline. DNA for the CDR3: TGTGCCCCCGGGGACCGGGACAGAGGCACAGATACGCAGTATTTT. It is translated as CAPGDRDRGTDTQYF.

The chain links TRBV19 to TRBJ2-5; D perhaps matches TRBD1 (5 bases). This CDR3 comprises 15 residues. CDR1 LNHDA and CDR2 SQIVND come from the germline V gene (reference sequence). Trimming took 6 bases from V and 0 from J, leaving 14 bases between them. The chain's CDR3 is CASSQGQRDQETQYF. The CDR3 region has the DNA TGTGCCAGTAGCCAAGGACAAAGGGACCAAGAGACCCAGTACTTC.

This chain's CDR3 is CASSAQGDVDTEAFF. The CDR3 coding sequence is TGCGCCAGCAGCGCACAGGGGGATGTTGACACTGAAGCTTTCTTT. This chain links TRBV5-1 with TRBJ1-1; 8 positions agree with TRBD1. This CDR3 region has 15 residues. With 4 bases clipped from V and 3 bases from J, the junction kept 8 bases outside the gene matches. Germline V lookup: CDR1 SGHRS, CDR2 YFSETQ. Looking up the rest from reference TRBV5-1 and TRBJ1-1 gives the full variable domain: KAGVTQTPRYLIKTRGQQVTLSCSPISGHRSVSWYQQTPGQGLQFLFEYFSETQRNKGNFPGRFSGRQFSNSRSEMNVSTLELGDSALYLCASSAQGDVDTEAFFGQGTRLTVV.

V gene TRBV7-2 combines with J gene TRBJ1-2; D is uncertain. This CDR3 spans 12 amino acids. From germline, CDR1 is SGHTA and CDR2 FQGNSA. Trimming left V 3 bases short and J 1 base short, with 3 bases between. The CDR3 DNA reads TGTGCCAGCAGCTTCAGTAACTATGGCTACACCTTC. Its protein is CASSFSNYGYTF. The full variable domain, in which reference TRBV7-2 and TRBJ1-2 provide the parts outside the CDR3, is GAGVSQSPSNKVTEKGKDVELRCDPISGHTALYWYRQSLGQGLEFLIYFQGNSAPDKSGLPSDRFSAERTGGSVSTLTIQRTQQEDSAVYLCASSFSNYGYTFGSGTRLTVV.

J is TRBJ1-3 and V is TRBV6-5; no clear D gene. Trimming removed 2 bases at V and 3 bases at J, with 8 bases between. Germline assignment: CDR1 MNHEY and CDR2 SVGAGI. CDR3 size: 14 residues. CDR3 residues: CASSYEGYGNTIYF. CDR3 DNA sequence: TGTGCCAGCAGTTACGAGGGTTATGGAAACACCATATATTTT.

In its sample, this clone was seen once. The J gene is TRBJ2-2, the V gene TRBV5-1; 8 nucleotides agree with TRBD1. Germline trimming cut 7 bases from V and 4 bases from J; bases unmatched to any gene: 6. The CDR3 covers 14 residues. Germline assignment: CDR1 SGHRS and CDR2 YFSETQ. CDR3 sequence reads: CASGRQGTTGELFF. In DNA form, the CDR3 reads TGCGCCAGCGGGCGACAGGGGACCACCGGGGAGCTGTTTTTT.

The rearrangement uses TRBV7-3 and TRBJ1-1; TRBD1 aligns across 8 bases. V shed 6 bases and J 8 bases; nucleotides not matched to a gene: 8. CDR1 SGHTA and CDR2 FQGTGA come from the germline V gene. This CDR3 has 13 residues. Written as DNA, the CDR3 is TGTGCCAGCAGTTCAGGGGGCGTTGGGGAAGCTTTCTTT. Protein product: CASSSGGVGEAFF.

The sample holds one count of this clone. The chain links TRBV5-1 to TRBJ2-5, with 12 bases lining up with TRBD2. The CDR3 spans 15 residues. The germline CDR1 and CDR2 sequences are SGHRS and YFSETQ. V lost 2 bases and J lost 2; bases outside the gene matches: 1. CDR3 residues: CASSFGTSGQETQYF. In DNA form, the CDR3 reads TGCGCCAGCAGCTTCGGGACTAGCGGGCAAGAGACCCAGTACTTC.

The V gene is TRBV2, the J gene TRBJ2-6, with 7 bases lining up with TRBD1. Trimming removed 5 bases from V and 2 bases from J; junction bases left unmatched: 12. From germline, CDR1 is SNHLY and CDR2 FYNNEI. This CDR3 is built from 18 residues. The CDR3 coding sequence is TGTGCCAGCAGTTCACAGGGGTTGAGGTTCGCTGGGGCCAACGTCCTGACTTTC. Translating gives CASSSQGLRFAGANVLTF.

V gene TRBV7-9 combines with J gene TRBJ2-1; no clear D. Between the trimmed V and J ends, which lost 1 base and 9 bases, there was a span of 7 bases. The CDR3 is made up of 12 amino acids. Germline CDR1 SEHNR, CDR2 FQNEAQ (reference sequence). As DNA, the CDR3 is TGTGCCAGCAGCTTAGATCTTGTTGAGCAGTTCTTC. This codes for CASSLDLVEQFF.

The genes are TRBV27 and TRBJ1-1; D gene ambiguous. Germline V CDR1 and CDR2: MNHEY, SMNVEV (reference sequence). The CDR3 has 13 amino acids. The V and J ends lost 10 bases and 4 bases respectively, with 16 bases between them. Here the CDR3 reads CATRLLYGTEAFF. In nucleotides, the CDR3 is TGTGCCACCCGACTATTATACGGCACTGAAGCTTTCTTT.

This clone showed up just a few times. This chain connects TRBV4-2 to TRBJ2-3; weak D call: TRBD2 (6 bases). Germline-derived CDR1 and CDR2 are LGHNA and YNFKEQ. CDR3 length: 17 residues. Trimming stripped 0 bases from V and 5 bases from J, with 18 bases between. The CDR3 nucleotides read TGTGCCAGCAGCCAAGATGTCCTGGCTAGCGAACTAGATACGCAGTATTTT. It translates to CASSQDVLASELDTQYF.

This clone was recorded a few times. V gene TRBV25-1 combines with J gene TRBJ2-5, with D tentatively TRBD2 (5 bases). This CDR3 has 16 residues. Per the germline V gene, CDR1 is MGHDK and CDR2 is SYGVNS. V gave up 3 bases and J gave up 3 bases, with 17 bases separating them. The CDR3 reads CASSDPAGRGKETQYF. DNA for the CDR3: TGTGCCAGCAGTGATCCCGCGGGCCGGGGAAAAGAGACCCAGTACTTC.

The chain uses TRBV3-1 (or the pseudogene TRBV3-2) and TRBJ1-6, with D possibly being TRBD1 (5 bases). Germline V CDR1 and CDR2: LGHDT, YNNKEL (reference sequence). The CDR3 spans 13 residues. Deletions cut 4 bases from V and 7 bases from J, with 8 bases between. DNA for the CDR3: TGTGCCAGCAGCCTTTCAGGGAATTCACCCCTCCACTTT. As protein: CASSLSGNSPLHF.

The chain employs TRBV28 and TRBJ1-1; TRBD1 might be the D (5 bases). Trimming stripped 0 bases from V and 3 bases from J, with 17 bases between. The CDR3 loop spans 17 amino acids. Germline values: CDR1 MDHEN, CDR2 SYDVKM. The CDR3 DNA follows: TGTGCCAGCAGTTTATGGGCAGGGTTAGGTTTTGACACTGAAGCTTTCTTT. Protein sequence: CASSLWAGLGFDTEAFF. Complete variable domain (other parts from reference TRBV28 and TRBJ1-1): DVKVTQSSRYLVKRTGEKVFLECVQDMDHENMFWYRQDPGLGLRLIYFSYDVKMKEKGDIPEGYSVSREKKERFSLILESASTNQTSMYLCASSLWAGLGFDTEAFFGQGTRLTVV.

The chain links TRBV28 to TRBJ1-2; D perhaps matches TRBD1 (6 bases). This CDR3 contains 14 residues. Looked up from germline, CDR1 is MDHEN and CDR2 is SYDVKM. Trimming cost V 6 bases and J 5 bases, with 16 bases left between them. CDR3: CASRLTGPEYGYTF. Here the CDR3 DNA reads TGTGCCAGCAGACTTACAGGGCCGGAATATGGCTACACCTTC.

The chain employs TRBV12-3 or TRBV12-4 and TRBJ2-2, with 7 bases identical to TRBD1. V was pared by 5 bases and J by 6 bases, with 3 bases of the junction left unmatched. This CDR3 spans 13 amino acids. The CDR3 DNA sequence: TGTGCCAGCAGTCCCCAGGGGGCCGGGGAGCTGTTTTTT. Encoded protein: CASSPQGAGELFF.

CDR3 nucleotides: TGTGCCACCACAGGGTCAGGTCAGCCCCAGCATTTT. Encoded protein: CATTGSGQPQHF. This sequence joins TRBV28 and TRBJ1-5, with D possibly TRBD1 on 6 matching bases. Trimming removed 10 bases from V and 6 bases from J, with 13 bases in between. CDR1 is MDHEN, CDR2 SYDVKM, per germline. The CDR3 extends over 12 amino acids.

The V and J genes are TRBV28 and TRBJ1-5; TRBD1 is a possible D gene (6 bases). The germline gives CDR1 MDHEN, CDR2 SYDVKM. This CDR3 contains 15 residues. Trimming removed 6 bases at V and 3 bases at J, with 15 bases between. The CDR3 reads CASRKGGGSNQPQHF. CDR3 coding DNA: TGTGCCAGCAGGAAGGGGGGGGGATCCAATCAGCCCCAGCATTTT.